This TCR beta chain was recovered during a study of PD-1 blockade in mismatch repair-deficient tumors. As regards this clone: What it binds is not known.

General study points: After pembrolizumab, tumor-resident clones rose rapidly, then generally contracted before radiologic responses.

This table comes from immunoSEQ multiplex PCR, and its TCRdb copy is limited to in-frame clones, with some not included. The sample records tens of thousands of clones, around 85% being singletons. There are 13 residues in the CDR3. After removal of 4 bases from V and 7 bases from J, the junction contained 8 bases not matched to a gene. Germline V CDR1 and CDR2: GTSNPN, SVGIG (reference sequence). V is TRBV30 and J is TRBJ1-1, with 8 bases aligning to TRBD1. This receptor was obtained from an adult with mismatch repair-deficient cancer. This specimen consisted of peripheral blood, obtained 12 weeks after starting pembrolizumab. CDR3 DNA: TGTGCCTGGATGAAAAGACAGGGGATTGAAGCTTTCTTT. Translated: CAWMKRQGIEAFF.